This entry lists 17 T cell receptor beta chains sequenced from one sample in a study of metastatic and nonmetastatic thyroid tumors. Thyroid surgery had not been preceded by any treatment in any patient. MiXCR reprocessed the PCR reads for TCRdb. Of some 4,500 clones in the sample, approximately 18% were seen once. Sequenced material: adjacent normal tissue. The receptors stem from a male donor with papillary thyroid cancer or a benign thyroid nodule (not recorded which). Some clones in this sample may be carry-over from other donors' samples.

This clone was found a few times. This chain joins TRBV20-1 and TRBJ2-5; TRBD2 agrees at 7 bases. CDR3 size: 14 residues. Germline values: CDR1 DFQATT, CDR2 SNEGSKA (reference sequence). The ends lost 5 bases at V and 1 base at J; junction bases unmatched: 7. Here the CDR3 DNA reads TGCAGTGCTTTGGGGGGGGAGGGCCAAGAGACCCAGTACTTC. Translated: CSALGGEGQETQYF.

The V and J genes are TRBV2 and TRBJ1-2; 8 bases map to TRBD1. CDR3 size: 13 residues. Germline-derived CDR1 and CDR2 are SNHLY and FYNNEI. The V segment lost 4 bases and the J segment 7 bases; nucleotides outside the gene matches: 5. Written as DNA, the CDR3 is TGTGCCAGCAGTGGTCAGGGGGCGGGTGGCTACACCTTC. This codes for CASSGQGAGGYTF.

This chain links TRBV20-1 with TRBJ1-1, with D hard to call. V was clipped by 0 bases and J by 3 bases, with 17 bases between them. Germline CDR1 reads DFQATT; CDR2 reads SNEGSKA (reference sequence). The CDR3 is 16 amino acids. The CDR3 bases are TGCAGTGCTAGAGATGACGCAAGGCCTTTGGACACTGAAGCTTTCTTT. As protein: CSARDDARPLDTEAFF.

Judged by abundance, this clone is medium-sized. The chain is built from TRBV6-1 and TRBJ2-5; D might be TRBD1 or TRBD2, each matching 6 bases. Germline V gene sequence: CDR1 MNHNS, CDR2 SASEGT. CDR3 length: 13 residues. V dropped 5 bases and J dropped 5 bases, with 12 bases sitting between them. The CDR3 nucleotides read TGTGCCAGCAGTAACGGGGGCGGGGAGACCCAGTACTTC. This gives the protein CASSNGGGETQYF.

The gene calls are TRBV7-2 and TRBJ2-1; 8 positions match TRBD2. The trim removed 1 base at V and 5 bases at J, leaving 7 bases unmatched. This CDR3 is 16 amino acids long. Germline CDR1 and CDR2: SGHTA and FQGNSA. This CDR3 is CASSLVAGGSNNEQFF. The CDR3 nucleotides read TGTGCCAGCAGCTTAGTCGCGGGAGGATCTAACAATGAGCAGTTCTTC.

The V gene is TRBV5-1, the J gene TRBJ1-1, with TRBD1 as a possible D gene (5 bases). V shed 4 bases and J shed 1 base, with 11 bases lying between them. The germline gives CDR1 SGHRS, CDR2 YFSETQ. The CDR3 consists of 14 residues. CDR3 bases: TGCGCCAGCAGCCGGGACGGCCCGAACACTGAAGCTTTCTTT. Translating gives CASSRDGPNTEAFF.

This clone turned up a few times. The chain combines TRBV10-3 with TRBJ2-7, with 7 bases fitting TRBD2. Trimming removed 5 bases from V and 4 bases from J; junction bases left unmatched: 8. Germline-derived CDR1 and CDR2 are ENHRY and SYGVKD. The CDR3 spans 14 residues. CDR3 amino acids: CAISLSGLRYEQYF. The CDR3 nucleotides read TGTGCCATCAGTCTTAGCGGGTTAAGATACGAGCAGTACTTC.

The chain carries TRBV7-2 and TRBJ1-1; unclear D gene. This CDR3 has 14 residues. Trimming took off 5 bases at V and 5 bases at J, with 15 bases between the two ends. CDR1 is SGHTA, CDR2 FQGNSA, per germline. The CDR3 region has the DNA TGTGCCAGCAGCCCGGGCCCCCCGGTAACTGAAGCTTTCTTT. Translating it yields CASSPGPPVTEAFF. The variable domain in full, completed from reference TRBV7-2 and TRBJ1-1, reads GAGVSQSPSNKVTEKGKDVELRCDPISGHTALYWYRQSLGQGLEFLIYFQGNSAPDKSGLPSDRFSAERTGGSVSTLTIQRTQQEDSAVYLCASSPGPPVTEAFFGQGTRLTVV.

On this clone itself: Germline is not matched at one junction end, which may reflect a read error. J is TRBJ2-7 and V is TRBV5-1; 7 bases agree with TRBD2. Germline-derived CDR1 and CDR2 are SGHRS and YFSETQ. This CDR3 is 14 amino acids long. The CDR3 DNA is TGCGCCAGCAGCTGGGAGGGGTCGGTTTACGAGCAGCACTTC. This codes for CASSWEGSVYEQHF. Full variable domain (rest looked up from reference TRBV5-1 and TRBJ2-7): KAGVTQTPRYLIKTRGQQVTLSCSPISGHRSVSWYQQTPGQGLQFLFEYFSETQRNKGNFPGRFSGRQFSNSRSEMNVSTLELGDSALYLCASSWEGSVYEQHFGPGTRLTVT.

This clone is judged medium-sized. Other DNA sequences within the sample encode an identical CDR3. The chain combines TRBV20-1 with TRBJ2-7, with D tentatively TRBD1 (5 bases). Trimming removed 6 bases at V and 1 base at J, with 13 bases between. This CDR3 spans 13 amino acids. Germline V lookup: CDR1 DFQATT, CDR2 SNEGSKA (reference sequence). The CDR3 DNA reads TGCAGTGCCGCCCACAGGAGTTCCTACGAGCAGTACTTC. Encoded protein: CSAAHRSSYEQYF.

The sample holds a few counts of this clone. The genes are TRBV5-8 and TRBJ2-1; D unclear. CDR1 is SGHTS and CDR2 is YDEGEE in the germline V gene. V lost 2 bases, J lost 7 bases, and 10 bases lay in between. The CDR3 length is 13 residues. The CDR3 here is CASSFVVENEQFF. As DNA, the CDR3 is TGTGCCAGCAGCTTTGTTGTTGAGAATGAGCAGTTCTTC. Full variable domain (outside the CDR3, taken from reference TRBV5-8 and TRBJ2-1): EAGVTQSPTHLIKTRGQQATLRCSPISGHTSVYWYQQALGLGLQFLLWYDEGEERNRGNFPPRFSGRQFPNYSSELNVNALELEDSALYLCASSFVVENEQFFGPGTRLTVL.

This chain connects TRBV2 to TRBJ2-1; TRBD2 might be the D (5 bases). V was shortened by 5 bases and J by 5 bases, with 16 bases between the two germline ends. CDR1 is SNHLY, CDR2 FYNNEI, per germline. This CDR3 is 15 amino acids long. The CDR3 protein is CASSNQGNGNNEQFF. The CDR3, as DNA: TGTGCCAGCAGTAACCAAGGGAACGGGAACAATGAGCAGTTCTTC.

This clone showed up just a few times. The chain employs TRBV24-1 and TRBJ2-3; the D gene could be TRBD1 or TRBD2 (5 bases each). Trimming stripped 5 bases from V and 0 bases from J, with 14 bases between. The V gene's germline CDR1 is KGHDR and CDR2 SFDVKD. The CDR3 consists of 16 residues. The DNA of the CDR3 is TGTGCCACCAGTGTGGGGCGGGCGGTGAGCACAGATACGCAGTATTTT. Residues: CATSVGRAVSTDTQYF.

The table lists this clone with many counts. The V and J genes are TRBV30 and TRBJ2-1; 9 nucleotides match TRBD2. Looked up from germline, CDR1 is GTSNPN and CDR2 is SVGIG (reference sequence). V shed 2 bases, J shed 8 bases, and the junction held 10 bases outside the gene matches. This CDR3 is 15 amino acids long. The CDR3 sequence: CAWSTMAGGPDEQFF. The CDR3 region has the DNA TGTGCCTGGAGTACGATGGCGGGGGGGCCCGATGAGCAGTTCTTC.

The chain links TRBV27 to TRBJ2-3; a weak D match, TRBD1 (6 bases). The V gene's germline CDR1 is MNHEY and CDR2 SMNVEV (reference sequence). Trimming pared 8 bases from V and 0 bases from J, leaving 15 bases between. The CDR3 contains 15 residues. The CDR3: CASGIGTRSTDTQYF. The CDR3 region has the DNA TGTGCCAGCGGGATAGGGACAAGGAGCACAGATACGCAGTATTTT.

The chain links TRBV11-2 to TRBJ1-3; D unresolved. Germline V gene lookup returns CDR1 SGHAT and CDR2 FQNNGV. This CDR3 comprises 17 residues. With 5 bases removed from V and 0 bases from J, the gap between germline ends came to 17 bases. The CDR3 sequence is CASSGRTVAFSGNTIYF. The CDR3 DNA reads as TGTGCCAGCAGCGGAAGAACAGTCGCATTCTCTGGAAACACCATATATTTT.

Relative to its sample, this clone is medium-sized (0.01 to 0.1%). The chain links TRBV5-1 to TRBJ1-2; D unresolved. The CDR3 contains 14 residues. V lost 4 bases, J lost 3 bases, and 13 bases lay in between. The germline V gene has CDR1 SGHRS and CDR2 YFSETQ. CDR3 region: CASSPPGGYYGYTF. As DNA, the CDR3 is TGCGCCAGCAGCCCTCCGGGAGGGTACTATGGCTACACCTTC.